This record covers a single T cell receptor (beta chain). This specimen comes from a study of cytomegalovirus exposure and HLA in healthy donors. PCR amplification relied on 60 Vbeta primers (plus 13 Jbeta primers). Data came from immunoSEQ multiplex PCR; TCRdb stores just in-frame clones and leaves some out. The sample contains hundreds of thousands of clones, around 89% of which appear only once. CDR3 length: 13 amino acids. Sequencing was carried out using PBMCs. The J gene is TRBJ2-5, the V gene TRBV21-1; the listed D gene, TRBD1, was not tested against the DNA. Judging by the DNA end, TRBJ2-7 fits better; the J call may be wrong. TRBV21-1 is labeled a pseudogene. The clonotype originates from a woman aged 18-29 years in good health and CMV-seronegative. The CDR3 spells CASSKAGAYEQYF. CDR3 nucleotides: TGTGCCAGCAGCAAAGCAGGGGCCTACGAGCAGTACTTC.